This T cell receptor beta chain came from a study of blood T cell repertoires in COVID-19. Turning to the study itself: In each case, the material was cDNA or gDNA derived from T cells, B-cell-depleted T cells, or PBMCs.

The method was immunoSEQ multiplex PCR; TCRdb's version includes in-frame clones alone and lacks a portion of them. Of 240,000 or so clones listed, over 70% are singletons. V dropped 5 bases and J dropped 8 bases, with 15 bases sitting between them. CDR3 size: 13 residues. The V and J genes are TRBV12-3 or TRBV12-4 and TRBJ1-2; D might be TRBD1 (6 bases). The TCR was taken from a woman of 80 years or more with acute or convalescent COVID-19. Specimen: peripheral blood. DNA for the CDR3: TGTGCCAGCAGTCGAGGGGGGGGTCCAGGCTACACCTTC. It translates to CASSRGGGPGYTF.